These 8 T cell receptor beta chains share one sample of origin, sequenced in a study of T-cell reconstitution after alpha-beta-depleted transplantation in children. Preparation of the TCRbeta library used unique molecular identifiers. MiXCR, applied by TCRdb to the PCR reads, yields one record per CDR3 protein. The profile shows about 190,000 distinct CDR3 sequences, 11% of them singletons. The specimen was PBMCs, collected before TCRalphabeta/CD19-depleted stem cell transplant. These receptors were obtained from a boy younger than 10 with acute myeloid leukemia, due to receive a stem cell transplant.

This clonotype was seen at least ten times. This chain links TRBV6-6 with TRBJ2-3; possibly TRBD2 for D (6 bases). CDR3 length: 12 residues. CDR1 MNHNY and CDR2 SVGAGI come from the germline V gene (reference sequence). For the CDR3, the DNA is TGTGCAGCAGGAGGCCGGGAGGATACGCAGTATTTT. Amino acid sequence: CAAGGREDTQYF.

The gene calls are TRBV7-9 and TRBJ2-7; D call uncertain. The CDR3 length is 12 residues. V was trimmed by 7 bases and J by 3 bases, leaving 10 bases between them. CDR1 SEHNR and CDR2 FQNEAQ come from the germline V gene (reference sequence). CDR3 amino acids: CASTFDNYEQYV. The CDR3 DNA is TGTGCCAGCACCTTCGACAACTACGAGCAGTACGTC.

This clonotype has ten or more counts. This rearrangement joins TRBV24-1 to TRBJ2-2; maybe TRBD2 (5 bases). Trimming left V 9 bases short and J 0 bases short, with 10 bases between. The CDR3 contains 14 residues. Germline values: CDR1 KGHDR, CDR2 SFDVKD. The CDR3 coding sequence is TGTGCCACCGGAGGAGGACCGAACACCGGGGAGCTGTTTTTT. Protein sequence: CATGGGPNTGELFF.

Ten or more counts support this clonotype. The chain recombines TRBV5-1 with TRBJ2-5; no reliable D call. V dropped 6 bases and J dropped 5 bases, with 11 bases sitting between them. This CDR3 comprises 12 residues. Germline values: CDR1 SGHRS, CDR2 YFSETQ. CDR3 sequence: CASNYPGETQYF. The CDR3 nucleotides read TGCGCCAGCAACTACCCCGGGGAGACCCAGTACTTC. Filled out from reference TRBV5-1 and TRBJ2-5, the complete variable domain reads KAGVTQTPRYLIKTRGQQVTLSCSPISGHRSVSWYQQTPGQGLQFLFEYFSETQRNKGNFPGRFSGRQFSNSRSEMNVSTLELGDSALYLCASNYPGETQYFGPGTRLLVL.

This clonotype has a count of ten or more. The rearrangement joins TRBV9 to TRBJ1-6, with 7 nucleotides matching TRBD1. The trim removed 0 bases at V and 8 bases at J, leaving 2 bases unmatched. This CDR3 is built from 14 residues. From germline, CDR1 is SGDLS and CDR2 YYNGEE. This CDR3 is CASSVGQGDSPLHF. The CDR3 region has the DNA TGTGCCAGCAGCGTAGGGCAGGGGGATTCACCCCTCCACTTT.

For this clonotype: A read error is possible here, since a much larger clone lies one base away. This chain connects TRBV7-2 to TRBJ2-3; 10 bases are shared with TRBD2. This CDR3 spans 20 amino acids. Germline V gives CDR1 SGHTA, CDR2 FQGNSA. The CDR3, as DNA: TGTGCCAGCTGCTTAGCGTTTGGCCCTAGCGGGGGCCAAAGCACAGATACGCAGTATTTT. Its protein is CASCLAFGPSGGQSTDTQYF. Combining the CDR3 with reference TRBV7-2 and TRBJ2-3 gives the whole variable domain GAGVSQSPSNKVTEKGKDVELRCDPISGHTALYWYRQSLGQGLEFLIYFQGNSAPDKSGLPSDRFSAERTGGSVSTLTIQRTQQEDSAVYLCASCLAFGPSGGQSTDTQYFGPGTRLTVL.

This clonotype has a count of ten or more. J is TRBJ1-4 and V is TRBV7-9, with no clear D. Germline values: CDR1 SEHNR, CDR2 FQNEAQ (reference sequence). The CDR3 runs to 15 residues. V was trimmed by 2 bases and J by 7 bases, leaving 14 bases between them. CDR3 DNA sequence: TGTGCCAGCAGCTTACGGGGAGGCGACGGTGAAAAACTGTTTTTT. It is translated as CASSLRGGDGEKLFF.

This clonotype was seen ten or more times. This chain uses TRBV10-1 with TRBJ1-3; D gene unclear. The CDR3 sequence is 14 residues long. Between the trimmed V and J ends, which lost 5 bases and 0 bases, there was a span of 8 bases. From germline, CDR1 is WNHNN and CDR2 SYGVQD (reference sequence). CDR3 in amino acids: CASSPAPSGNTIYF. In DNA, the CDR3 is TGCGCCAGCAGTCCCGCTCCCTCTGGAAACACCATATATTTT.